This T cell receptor (beta chain) came from a study of cytomegalovirus exposure and HLA in healthy donors (dated by TCRdb to the late 2010s). Looking at the study overall: In an earlier analysis of under 600 of the donors, 276 Gb of sequence data and 117 million unique TCR beta sequences from 150 million to 200 million T cells were reported. An early release that covered around 590 HLA-typed donors contained about 300 gigabases of sequencing data and about 84 million unique TCR sequences. The genetic ancestry cluster associated with self-reported Caucasian donors included 81% of the roughly 400 genotyped donors. The study was designed to test whether signatures of past pathogen exposure could be identified by cataloging public T cell receptors. The T cell repertoires of 670 or so subjects were profiled by immunosequencing and related to cytomegalovirus serostatus. A separate validation cohort of 100 to 150 different subjects was used in addition to the roughly 620-subject first cohort. High-throughput TCR immunosequencing, statistical association of individual TCRs with disease status, and machine learning were combined to predict cytomegalovirus infection status. In a later analysis, previously published TCR beta repertoires from fewer than 750 donors were re-analyzed and high-resolution HLA genotyping was added so that TCR occurrence patterns could be studied. The later analysis used no new phenotypic data to find candidate immune exposures, relying instead on TCR beta sequences and their occurrence across donors. In an earlier analysis of 587 of the donors, high-throughput TCR beta sequencing was used to judge whether each TCR beta V gene segment behaved as functional or pseudogenic. Donor age, sex, ethnicity and CMV serostatus were compiled together with the repertoire data. A later genetic analysis used genome-wide SNP genotypes for about three fifths of the 666 donors, treating that subset as a discovery cohort. All discovery cohort repertoires had been generated on a single sequencing platform. Both class I and class II loci were covered by HLA typing, at four-digit resolution. The number of donors typed differed by locus, with roughly 620-640 for A, B, C, DRB1 and DQB1, around 560 for DQA1, some 570 for DPA1, and some 440 for DPB1. A handful of DR-DQ haplotypes were handled as single units for association and clustering because linkage in the cohort was strong. Across 300 to 400 genotyped donors of the cohort, an average of approximately 240,000 unique TCR beta nucleotide sequences per donor were sequenced, and around 19% of those sequences were non-productive. Overall study results and their limits: A later analysis found that HLA-associated TCR beta chains were more clonally expanded and had lower generation probabilities than equally common non-associated chains. A further reported finding was that TCR beta sequences accurately predicted the HLA-A and HLA-B alleles for most subjects in the first cohort. A later genetic analysis associated a missense DCLRE1C variant with V-gene and J-gene trimming of TCR beta chains, and an independent cohort replicated the association. A cluster of highly shared sequence variants was judged likely to be a technical artifact of the sequencing pipeline. The cohort was sequenced for TCR beta chains only, and without alpha or paired-chain data the features that could be detected were limited. In a later analysis, the rate of TCR association differed among HLA loci, with DRB1 alleles having the most associated TCRs and HLA-C alleles having the fewest. The classifier was reported to diagnose cytomegalovirus status with high specificity and sensitivity in both the original and validation cohorts. The study gave a list of 150 to 200 TCR beta chains associated with cytomegalovirus. According to a later analysis, parvovirus B19, influenza, CMV and Epstein-Barr virus appeared linked to several top co-occurrence clusters. Most TCR sequences were observed very rarely across donors, whereas some public TCRs were present in many individuals. In a later analysis, over 15,000 TCR beta sequences were associated with specific HLA alleles at a false discovery rate of 0.05. In vitro tests confirmed that a few of the cytomegalovirus-associated TCR beta chains recognize cytomegalovirus antigens. CMV serostatus was the only immune exposure information available for the cohort. Sequencing depth was assumed to be roughly uniform across donors in the presence/absence analyses, though that assumption may not hold. Linkage disequilibrium might explain the correlated functional status among segregating V segments, but an unknown experimental factor could not be ruled out. When HLA alleles, especially DR and DQ, strongly co-occurred, attributing TCR associations to individual alleles was difficult. An earlier analysis of 587 of the donors showed that most TCR beta V segments appeared in productive rearrangements either about 87% or about 30% of the time, which broadly matched IMGT annotations. Some IMGT-functional V segments, including TRBV6-2 and TRBV6-3, could not be told apart with the 87-base-pair reads, so those segments were excluded. About 15 rarely observed V segments, including chromosome 9 orphons, were excluded from the earlier analysis of 550 to 700 of the donors because counts were too low. According to a later analysis, most CMV-associated TCR beta chains appeared to be HLA-restricted, and the HLA associations seemed to be driven largely by CMV exposure. The authors suggested that the approach could potentially be extended to other disease states and immunological phenotypes. HLA typing was unavailable for some donors at each locus, so association tests used only the typed subset. Compared with the approximately 670-donor mean, donors in an Asian-associated ancestry cluster had fewer N-insertions in productive TCRs, according to a later genetic analysis.

The library was built by means of the immunoSEQ multiplex PCR assay. For the multiplex PCR, a mixture combining 60 forward primers for TCR Vbeta segments and 13 reverse primers for TCR Jbeta segments was used. The CDR3 region of rearranged TCR beta genes was amplified from genomic DNA by a multiplex PCR assay. On the Illumina HiSeq System, the amplified TCR beta libraries were sequenced as 87-base-pair reads. The paper's processing steps were these. A later analysis tallied roughly 80 million unique TCR beta chains across the approximately 670 repertoires, and roughly 11 million of those chains were shared by two or more donors. To remove PCR and sequencing errors, raw reads were error-corrected and collapsed into unique sequences using a nearest-neighbor algorithm that merged closely related sequences. Alignment of CDR3 sequences to IMGT reference sequences was used to assign V, D and J gene segments. For a sequence to be retained, at least a six-nucleotide match to both a V gene segment and a J gene segment was required. Rearrangements were classified as productive when the CDR3 lacked stop codons and remained in frame with V and J, and all other rearrangements were classified as non-productive. Following IMGT convention, CDR3 was defined as the stretch from the second conserved V-encoded cysteine to the conserved J-encoded phenylalanine. The earlier analysis of about 610 of the donors excluded any sequence lacking an unambiguous match to a single V gene segment. An earlier analysis of a few hundred of the donors classified V segments as functional when productive rearrangements were above 56.7% and as segregating when the standard deviation between donors was above 5%. To diagnose cytomegalovirus status from the catalog of TCR beta chain sequences, a statistical classification framework was built. In a later analysis, TCR nucleotide sequences were compared against IMGT/GENE-DB human TR gene sequences so that V and J genes could be assigned. In a later analysis, CDR3 sequences and most-parsimonious VDJ recombination scenarios were assigned using the TCRdist pipeline. In a later analysis, each TCR beta chain was defined by its CDR3 amino acid sequence together with its V-gene family, and reads without a unique V-gene family were excluded. As a way to deal with suspected cross-contamination and a sequencing artifact, a later analysis dropped nearly 600 nucleotide sequences that were highly shared and had low generation probability. In a later analysis, a clonal expansion index for each public chain was calculated from normalized within-repertoire ranks of inferred template counts. A later analysis computed generation probabilities with a VDJ recombination model fitted to out-of-frame rearrangements, and checked the results against IGoR. A later analysis scored TCR-TCR, TCR-HLA and TCR-CMV co-occurrence with hypergeometric tests, applying a repertoire-size bias correction to TCR pairs. In a later analysis, false discovery rates were estimated by permuting HLA or CMV assignments 20 times. In a later analysis, co-occurring TCRs were grouped using DBSCAN, with TCRdist sequence similarity added in when clustering inside HLA-allele-positive subsets. For co-occurrence clustering, repertoires with fewer than 30,000 or more than 120,000 public chains were excluded, along with roughly 5 repertoires with anomalous nucleotide sharing. Held by TCRdb, this immuneACCESS table contains in-frame sequences only and omits some clones. Under half of the omission traces to an unresolved V gene where checked; the cause of the rest is unknown. V and J calls plus clone size are reproduced from that table; the DNA served to infer D and trimming. The sample table contains about 130,000 clones; only one count was recorded for 70% to 85% of them. The leading ten clones occupy around 3% of the sample.

Concerning this clone itself: No cognate antigen has been identified for it. Base qualities were left out, and no much larger clone turns up one base away.

From the cysteine up to the phenylalanine, the CDR3 has a length of 15 residues. The kept DNA is CDR3 alone, 45 bases in frame from the first base. CDR1 and CDR2 were assigned from the germline V gene as SNHLY and FYNNEI. Deletion took 7 bases off V and 9 bases off J, with a span of 19 bases between the germline ends. The cohort was made up of 500 to 800 healthy bone marrow donors. At the time of sampling, every cohort member was nominally healthy, though immune exposures that went unrecorded were likely present. The donor tested CMV seronegative, placing the donor among the 352 seronegative members of the cohort. A peripheral blood sample was collected from each donor, and TCR beta sequencing was performed on peripheral blood mononuclear cells. Genomic DNA was extracted from the blood cell samples with the Qiagen DNeasy Blood Extraction Kit.

The source is a boy aged 2-15 years in good health and CMV-seronegative. Recombination joined TRBV2 with TRBJ1-6, with the D gene not confidently named. Sequencing was carried out using PBMCs. The DNA reads as follows: TGTGCCAGCAAGGAAGAGGGCAGTGGGGTTTCACCCCTCCACTTT. It is translated as CASKEEGSGVSPLHF. The reference TRBV2 and TRBJ1-6 proteins fill in what lies around the CDR3, so the full variable domain reads EPEVTQTPSHQVTQMGQEVILRCVPISNHLYFYWYRQILGQKVEFLVSFYNNEISEKSEIFDDQFSVERPDGSNFTLKIRSTKLEDSAMYFCASKEEGSGVSPLHFGNGTRLTVT.